Presented here are 5 T cell receptor beta chains from one specimen sequenced in a study of cytomegalovirus exposure and HLA in healthy donors. Amplification used 60 Vbeta primers and 13 Jbeta primers. Profiling relied on immunoSEQ multiplex PCR, and the TCRdb table lists in-frame clones only, not all of them. The table includes roughly 80,000 clones, under 80% detected once. The specimen sequenced was PBMCs. The receptor set was obtained from a woman in her 50s in good health and CMV-seropositive.

The chain combines TRBV12-5 with TRBJ2-1, with 14 bases that match TRBD2. CDR3 length: 17 residues. Per the germline V gene, CDR1 is LGHNT and CDR2 is FRNRAP. J lost 0 bases, V lost 6 bases, and 4 bases had no gene match. CDR3 amino acids: CASGGLAGGSSYNEQFF. CDR3 coding DNA: TGTGCTAGTGGCGGACTAGCGGGGGGTTCCTCCTACAATGAGCAGTTCTTC.

This chain links TRBV7-9 with TRBJ1-4; the D is unclear. This CDR3 has 14 amino acids. CDR1 is SEHNR, CDR2 FQNEAQ, per germline (reference sequence). V was shortened by 2 bases and J by 0 bases, with 4 bases between the two germline ends. The CDR3 DNA is TGTGCCAGCAGCTTATCCGCAACTAATGAAAAACTGTTTTTT. Amino acids: CASSLSATNEKLFF.

This clone was seen only a few times. This chain joins TRBV9 and TRBJ2-3; D may be TRBD1 (6 bases). This CDR3 is 16 amino acids long. V shed 4 bases and J shed 4 bases, with 19 bases lying between them. In germline, CDR1 is SGDLS, CDR2 YYNGEE. For the CDR3, the DNA is TGTGCCAGCAGCCACAGGTCAGGGGTGCCCGCAGATACGCAGTATTTT. Its translation is CASSHRSGVPADTQYF. Complete variable domain (other parts from reference TRBV9 and TRBJ2-3): DSGVTQTPKHLITATGQRVTLRCSPRSGDLSVYWYQQSLDQGLQFLIQYYNGEERAKGNILERFSAQQFPDLHSELNLSSLELGDSALYFCASSHRSGVPADTQYFGPGTRLTVL.

The chain joins TRBV23-1 to TRBJ2-2; tentatively, D is TRBD1 (5 bases). TRBV23-1 is an open reading frame, and its role is uncertain. Trimming left V 6 bases short and J 2 bases short, with 7 bases between. CDR3 length equals 13 residues. CDR3 residues: CASRTANTGELFF. The DNA for the CDR3 is TGCGCCAGCAGGACAGCTAACACCGGGGAGCTGTTTTTT.

This clone was counted only a few times. This sequence joins TRBV6-5 and TRBJ1-1; tentatively, D is TRBD1 (6 bases). This CDR3 spans 14 amino acids. Trimming left V 5 bases short and J 4 bases short, with 14 bases between. Germline values: CDR1 MNHEY, CDR2 SVGAGI. The CDR3 protein is CASSEQTGPTEAFF. The CDR3 DNA follows: TGTGCCAGCAGTGAGCAGACAGGCCCCACTGAAGCTTTCTTT.